The rows below give T cell receptor beta chains drawn from one sample of a study of T cell changes during pregnancy in multiple sclerosis. Data came from immunoSEQ multiplex PCR; TCRdb stores just in-frame clones and leaves some out. This table holds approximately 60,000 clones, 85% to 95% found once. The specimen comprised CD8+ T cells from peripheral blood mononuclear cells, sampled in the third trimester of pregnancy. These receptors all come from a female donor with multiple sclerosis, enrolled in a pregnancy study. The CDR3 runs from the conserved cysteine through the conserved F or W. Clone size, where shown, is once, few, many, or a class for clones that have expanded.

TRBJ2-1 | TRBV19 | - | CASSLDTYNEQFF
TRBJ2-3 | TRBV27 | - | CASSLLTDTQYF
TRBJ2-5 | TRBV30 | - | CAWEGMGPWTVQETQYF
TRBJ2-3 | TRBV13 | - | CASSPRTGTDTQYF
TRBJ2-7 | TRBV9 | - | CASSVGQTYEQYF
TRBJ1-1 | TRBV6-1 | - | CASSEAQGQGNTEAFF
TRBJ2-7 | TRBV7-9 | once | CASSLADTPEQYF
TRBJ1-2 | TRBV27 | - | CASRFGGGSYGYTF
TRBJ2-1 | TRBV19 | - | CASSIDSPSSETYNEQFF
TRBJ2-1 | TRBV13 | - | CASSLQARLRPYNEQFF
TRBJ1-1 | TRBV5-5 | - | CASSLDGYGFSGEGTEAFF
TRBJ1-2 | TRBV4-1 | once | CASSPKGQGIYGYTF
TRBJ2-1 | TRBV4-1 | - | CASSSRGSGINEQFF
TRBJ2-5 | TRBV29-1 | - | CSVEVGQGQETQYF
TRBJ1-3 | TRBV15 | - | CATRRGSGNTIYF
TRBJ2-7 | TRBV6-1 | once | CASFRGHPREQYF
TRBJ2-1 | TRBV7-6 | - | CASSLAGGRSNEQFF
TRBJ1-5 | TRBV15 | - | CATRSGKPQPQHF
TRBJ1-5 | TRBV27 | - | CASSFQGGNQPQHF
TRBJ2-7 | TRBV7-9 | - | CASRRGGYEQYF
TRBJ1-5 | TRBV15 | - | CATTYRDREGGVSQPQHF
TRBJ1-5 | TRBV2 | - | CASGGGTENQPQHF
TRBJ2-5 | TRBV2 | - | CASSEAPASVQETQYF
TRBJ2-3 | TRBV27 | - | CASSLIAGVTDTQYF
TRBJ2-7 | TRBV2 | - | CASREQGESYEQYF
TRBJ1-2 | TRBV9 | - | CASSHSRGTTIYGYTF
TRBJ2-7 | TRBV7-9 | - | CASSGDRTSGVSYEQYF
TRBJ2-5 | TRBV5-6 | - | CASSVLAEETQYF
TRBJ2-1 | TRBV13 | - | CASSGAGGLIYEQFF
TRBJ1-2 | TRBV27 | once | CASSPTGHYGYTF
TRBJ2-7 | TRBV30 | once | CAWSALASLYEQYF
TRBJ2-1 | TRBV9 | - | CASSVAFAGDYNEQFF
TRBJ1-2 | TRBV6-4 | - | CASSAFTGGSYGYTF
TRBJ1-4 | TRBV9 | - | CASSVESRRGDEKLFF
TRBJ2-3 | TRBV5-4 | - | CASSPWTSGNDPYQYF
TRBJ1-2 | TRBV19 | - | CASSLERVDYGYTF
TRBJ2-7 | TRBV27 | - | CASSPGHYEQYF
TRBJ2-1 | TRBV27 | - | CASSPRGQGDEQFF
TRBJ2-2 | TRBV7-9 | - | CASPQGGPNTGELFF
TRBJ1-2 | TRBV5-6 | - | CASSPRGEGGDFNYGYTF
TRBJ1-1 | TRBV28 | - | CASSPIPTGANTEAFF
TRBJ1-5 | TRBV27 | - | CASSSGTGRNSNQPQHF
TRBJ2-4 | TRBV10-3 | - | CAISDGLAGLAKNIQYF
TRBJ2-1 | TRBV19 | - | CASTRDREGYNEQFF
TRBJ1-2 | TRBV30 | - | CAWDGPTAHTF
TRBJ1-2 | TRBV27 | - | CASSNVGTGNYGYTF
TRBJ2-1 | TRBV4-1 | - | CASSPGTSFEQFF
TRBJ2-1 | TRBV19 | - | CASSTGLAPYYNEQFF
TRBJ2-5 | TRBV13 | - | CASSSLFSGQETQYF
TRBJ1-3 | TRBV4-1 | - | CASSQGPGSGNTIYF
TRBJ1-1 | TRBV27 | - | CASRLTGNTEAFF
TRBJ2-5 | TRBV10-3 | - | CAISQRTSLIAETQYF
TRBJ2-2 | TRBV5-1 | - | CASSVSGLAGTGELFF
TRBJ1-2 | TRBV5-4 | - | CASSTGSQYGYTF
TRBJ2-6 | TRBV7-9 | - | CASSWLRGANVLTF
TRBJ2-1 | TRBV12-2 | once | CASHRTSGPSSSYNEQFF
TRBJ2-1 | TRBV5-1 | once | CASSLVGFSYNEQFF
TRBJ1-2 | TRBV6-5 | - | CASSYGQGGDGYTF
TRBJ2-5 | TRBV7-9 | - | CASSPTQSAGGSETQYF